Included here is one T cell receptor beta chain sequence, with context. V gave up 10 bases and J gave up 10 bases; unmatched junction bases: 7. There are 11 residues in the CDR3. CDR1 and CDR2 (germline): MNHEY, SVGAGI. These data originate in a study of blood T cell repertoires in COVID-19. In the original analysis: Reference gene primer amplification gave nucleated cell count estimates. Method: immunoSEQ multiplex PCR; TCRdb's copy keeps in-frame clones and lacks some. V and J calls and clone size are as listed in that table; D and trimming were resolved from the DNA. The data contain under 350,000 clones, 85% of them singletons.

The TCR originated in a human donor in a cohort sampled during active COVID-19. The genes are TRBV6-5 and TRBJ2-1, with 7 bases identical to TRBD2. Sequencing used peripheral blood. As DNA, the CDR3 is TGTGCCACCCATCGAGCGGGAGAGCAGTTCTTC. This codes for CATHRAGEQFF.